This T cell receptor beta chain was recorded in a study of blood T cell repertoires in COVID-19. This clone was detected a few times. Repertoires were generated with immunoSEQ multiplex PCR, while TCRdb's copy carries only in-frame clones and drops some. Of fewer than 65,000 clones listed, 78% were seen once; the top ten hold around 25%. Looked up from germline, CDR1 is LNHDA and CDR2 is SQIVND (reference sequence). Germline trimming cut 4 bases from V and 1 base from J; bases unmatched to any gene: 10. The CDR3 contains 17 residues. The origin of this receptor is a human donor in a cohort sampled during active COVID-19. The chain combines TRBV19 with TRBJ1-3; 7 nucleotides align to TRBD1. The source material was peripheral blood. The DNA for the CDR3 is TGTGCCAGTAGTAGAAGACAGGGAGGATTGTCTGGAAACACCATATATTTT. Translated: CASSRRQGGLSGNTIYF.